This TCR beta chain was sequenced during a study of glioma-infiltrating T cells. In the study overall: Low-grade gliomas were grade II; glioblastomas were grade IV at initial diagnosis. Study-wide results and caveats: Shared blood CDR3 signature motifs marked patients with low tissue-blood divergence. CDR3 overlap between tissue and blood was very small.

CDR3 length: 16 amino acids. CDR1 MDHEN and CDR2 SYDVKM come from the germline V gene. The iRepertoire nested amplicon-rescue multiplex PCR amplified TCR alpha and beta CDR3s from RNA. TCRdb reprocessed the multiplex PCR reads with MiXCR, giving one entry per CDR3 protein. There are about 380,000 distinct CDR3 sequences in the sample; roughly two fifths occur only once, and approximately 12% lies in the top ten. A word on this clonotype: Its antigen is undetermined. A much larger clone differs by one base, so this may be a read error.

Sequenced: glioma tissue, nonneoplastic brain tissue, or PBMCs (not recorded which). This TCR was recovered from a human donor with low-grade glioma or glioblastoma, undergoing nonglioma brain surgery, or in good health (not recorded which). This chain links TRBV28 with TRBJ1-1; TRBD1 agrees at 10 bases. The CDR3, as DNA: TGTGCCAGCAGTTACCTTCCGGGACAGGGGAACACTGTAGCTTTCTTT. Its protein is CASSYLPGQGNTVAFF.